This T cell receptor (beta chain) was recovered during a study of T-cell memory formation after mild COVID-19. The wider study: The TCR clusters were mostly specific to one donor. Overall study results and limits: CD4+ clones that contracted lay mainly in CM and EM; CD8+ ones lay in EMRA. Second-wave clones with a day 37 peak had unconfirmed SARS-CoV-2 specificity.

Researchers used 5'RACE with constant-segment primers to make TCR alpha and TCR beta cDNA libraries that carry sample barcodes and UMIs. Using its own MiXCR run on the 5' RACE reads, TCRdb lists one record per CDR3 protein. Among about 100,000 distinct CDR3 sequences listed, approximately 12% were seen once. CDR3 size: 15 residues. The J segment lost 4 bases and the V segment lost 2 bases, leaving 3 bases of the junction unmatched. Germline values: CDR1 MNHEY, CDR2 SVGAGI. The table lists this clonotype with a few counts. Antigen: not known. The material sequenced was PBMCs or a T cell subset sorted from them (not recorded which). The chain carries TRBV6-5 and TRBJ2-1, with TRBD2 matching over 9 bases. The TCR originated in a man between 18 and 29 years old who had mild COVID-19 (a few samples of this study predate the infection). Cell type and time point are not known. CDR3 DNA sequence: TGTGCCAGCAGTTACCGGCGGGGGGGTTACAATGAGCAGTTCTTC. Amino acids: CASSYRRGGYNEQFF.